The clone carrying this TCR beta chain was observed a single time. The antigen is not known. The junction departs from the called germline gene at one end, perhaps through a read error. Primers included in the PCR were 60 Vbeta and 13 Jbeta primers. Measured with immunoSEQ multiplex PCR; TCRdb has only the in-frame clones, and not every one. This table has about 160,000 clones, around 77% appearing once. CDR1 is SEHNR and CDR2 is FQNEAQ in the germline V gene (reference sequence). CDR3 length equals 16 residues. Donors likely had unrecorded immune exposures despite being nominally healthy when sampled. This entry is derived from a study of cytomegalovirus exposure and HLA in healthy donors. Study conclusions and caveats: The authors later found HLA-associated TCR beta chains more clonally expanded than equally common others. CMV serostatus was the only recorded immune exposure for donors. Being productive about 87% or about 30% of the time was typical of most TCR beta V segments in an earlier analysis.

This receptor was taken from a man between 35 and 55 years old in good health and CMV-seronegative. The sample comprised PBMCs. The rearrangement links TRBV7-9 to TRBJ1-2; 7 bases agree with TRBD1. For the CDR3, the DNA is TGTTCCAGCAGCCCTTCCCTCCTGGACAGGAGGTATGGCTACACCTTC. Its protein product is CSSSPSLLDRRYGYTF.